This T cell receptor beta chain was identified in a study of blood T cell repertoires in COVID-19. Assay used: immunoSEQ multiplex PCR; TCRdb lists only in-frame clones, some missing. The table records approximately 210,000 clones, about 90% of them present only once. The sample comprised peripheral blood. This clonotype was obtained from a young man with acute or convalescent COVID-19.

DNA of the CDR3: TGTGCCAGTAGCCCCAGGGTAGCTGAGCAGTTCTTC. This translates into CASSPRVAEQFF. The chain is built from TRBV19 and TRBJ2-1, with a possible D match to TRBD1 (5 bases). CDR1 LNHDA and CDR2 SQIVND come from the germline V gene (reference sequence). V dropped 6 bases and J dropped 9 bases, with 12 bases sitting between them. This CDR3 comprises 12 residues.